One and the same sample provided the 29 T cell receptor beta chains below, sequenced in a study of blood T cells in healthy people across ages. Alongside a J-beta primer mix, a sample-barcoded 5' primer served in a second PCR lasting about 7 to 11 cycles. From the 5' RACE reads, TCRdb called clonotypes with MiXCR, one entry per CDR3 protein. Among 1.8 million or so distinct CDR3 sequences listed, approximately 40% were seen once. The sample consisted of blood. The receptors stem from a human donor in good health.

The V gene is TRBV20-1, the J gene TRBJ2-7; possibly TRBD1 for D (6 bases). The J call is in doubt because the DNA end fits TRBJ2-4 better. The CDR3 runs 13 residues. In germline, CDR1 is DFQATT, CDR2 SNEGSKA (reference sequence). The CDR3 is CSAWTVEGDIQYF. DNA for the CDR3: TGCAGTGCTTGGACAGTCGAAGGGGACATTCAGTACTTC.

This CDR3 is CASSRKLTGRRANTEAFF. Written as DNA, the CDR3 is TGCGCCAGCAGCCGCAAGTTGACAGGTCGGAGGGCGAACACTGAAGCTTTCTTT. This chain joins TRBV4-1 and TRBJ1-1; tentative D call: TRBD1 (6 bases). The CDR3 runs 18 residues. Germline assignment: CDR1 MGHRA and CDR2 YSYEKL. The ends were cut back, 4 bases at V and 1 base at J, with 22 bases in the middle.

Worth noting for this clonotype: Its ends do not fully match the called genes, so a read error is possible. The J gene is TRBJ2-4, the V gene TRBV5-1, with TRBD1 matching over 10 bases. The end of the DNA aligns better with TRBJ2-5, so the J call may be wrong. The germline gives CDR1 SGHRS, CDR2 YFSETQ. The CDR3 spans 15 residues. The CDR3 sequence: CASSFGTGVMETQYF. The CDR3 nucleotides are TGTGCCAGCAGCTTCGGGACAGGGGTAATGGAGACCCAGTACTTC.

This clonotype was picked up a small number of times. This chain joins TRBV12-3 or TRBV12-4 and TRBJ2-4; D not resolved. Trimming took 6 bases from V and 5 from J, leaving 20 bases between them. The CDR3 has 16 amino acids. CDR3 coding DNA: TGTGCCAGCAGCCCCAGAGGCCTAGGTGGGGAAAACATTCAGTACTTC. It translates to CASSPRGLGGENIQYF.

This chain uses TRBV14 with TRBJ2-7, with a possible D match to TRBD2 (5 bases). The CDR3 loop spans 16 amino acids. The germline CDR1 and CDR2 sequences are SGHDN and FVKESK. Trimming pared 0 bases from V and 5 bases from J, leaving 17 bases between. The CDR3 reads CASSQDPASIIHEQYF. As DNA, the CDR3 is TGTGCCAGCAGCCAAGATCCAGCTAGCATTATCCACGAGCAGTACTTC. Looking up the rest from reference TRBV14 and TRBJ2-7 gives the full variable domain: EAGVTQFPSHSVIEKGQTVTLRCDPISGHDNLYWYRRVMGKEIKFLLHFVKESKQDESGMPNNRFLAERTGGTYSTLKVQPAELEDSGVYFCASSQDPASIIHEQYFGPGTRLTVT.

This clonotype occurred a few times. This sequence joins TRBV7-8 and TRBJ2-4; D not resolved. The closer fit of TRBJ2-7 to the DNA end suggests the J call may be wrong. The CDR3 is made up of 15 amino acids. Looked up from germline, CDR1 is SGHVS and CDR2 is FQNEAQ. The CDR3 DNA follows: TGTGCCAGCAGCTCCCCTCCCCATGGCTACAACGAGCAGTACTTC. Translation: CASSSPPHGYNEQYF.

This clonotype turned up a few times. V and J are TRBV20-1 and TRBJ2-1; 9 bases fit TRBD2. Germline lookup yields CDR1 DFQATT and CDR2 SNEGSKA (reference sequence). J lost 0 bases, V lost 3 bases, and 12 bases had no gene match. The CDR3 totals 18 residues. The DNA for the CDR3 is TGCAGTGCTAGCTTGCTAGCGGGGAGTGATAACTCCTACAATGAGCAGTTCTTC. It specifies CSASLLAGSDNSYNEQFF.

The V gene is TRBV4-2, the J gene TRBJ2-3; the match to TRBD2 covers 9 bases. The junction had 5 bases not matched to a gene; V was cut back by 0 bases and J by 1 base. Germline values: CDR1 LGHNA, CDR2 YNFKEQ. CDR3 size: 17 residues. The CDR3 sequence is CASSQDLPSGGTDTQYF. The CDR3 DNA is TGTGCCAGCAGCCAAGATCTCCCTAGCGGGGGCACAGATACGCAGTATTTT.

This clonotype was counted ten times or more. The chain employs TRBV29-1 and TRBJ2-3, with D possibly being TRBD1 (6 bases). V was shortened by 4 bases and J by 4 bases, with 12 bases between the two germline ends. CDR1 is SQVTM and CDR2 is ANQGSEA in the germline V gene. The CDR3 extends over 13 amino acids. The CDR3 here is CSVGSGEADTQYF. DNA for the CDR3: TGCAGCGTTGGATCAGGGGAAGCAGATACGCAGTATTTT.

This chain joins TRBV7-3 and TRBJ2-1; 9 bases fit TRBD2. The CDR3 is made up of 18 amino acids. Germline lookup yields CDR1 SGHTA and CDR2 FQGTGA. V was clipped by 5 bases and J by 9 bases; unmatched bases: 20. For the CDR3, the DNA is TGTGCCAGCAGCCTACATGCCGGGACTAGCCCTTCGTCTGCTGAGCAGTTCTTC. Its translation: CASSLHAGTSPSSAEQFF. Combining the CDR3 with reference TRBV7-3 and TRBJ2-1 gives the whole variable domain GAGVSQTPSNKVTEKGKYVELRCDPISGHTALYWYRQSLGQGPEFLIYFQGTGAADDSGLPNDRFFAVRPEGSVSTLKIQRTERGDSAVYLCASSLHAGTSPSSAEQFFGPGTRLTVL.

This clonotype showed up just a few times. The chain combines TRBV7-3 with TRBJ2-5, with TRBD1 as a possible D gene (6 bases). This CDR3 comprises 15 residues. The germline gives CDR1 SGHTA, CDR2 FQGTGA. V gave up 0 bases and J gave up 2 bases, with 10 bases separating them. CDR3 coding DNA: TGTGCCAGCAGCTTAACAGGGGGAAGACAAGAGACCCAGTACTTC. Protein product: CASSLTGGRQETQYF.

This clonotype was seen a few times. This CDR3 is CASPTGEGTEAFF. CDR3 in DNA: TGTGCCAGCCCGACAGGGGAGGGCACTGAAGCTTTCTTT. The V call is TRBV12-3 or TRBV12-4, the J call TRBJ1-1; 8 bases line up with TRBD1. The V segment lost 8 bases and the J segment 4 bases; nucleotides outside the gene matches: 6. There are 13 residues in the CDR3.

This clonotype was counted only a few times. V gene TRBV20-1 combines with J gene TRBJ1-6; D is perhaps TRBD1 (5 bases). The CDR3 is 16 residues long. V dropped 0 bases and J dropped 6 bases, with 15 bases sitting between them. From germline, CDR1 is DFQATT and CDR2 SNEGSKA (reference sequence). The CDR3 DNA reads TGCAGTGCTAGAGACCCTCAGGGATTCGGTAATTCACCCCTCCACTTT. This sequence encodes CSARDPQGFGNSPLHF.

The chain uses TRBV18 and TRBJ1-2, with D unresolved. The V gene lost 3 bases and the J gene lost 2 bases, with 7 bases spanning the gap. CDR1 is KGHSH, CDR2 LQKENI, per germline. The CDR3 spans 13 residues. The CDR3 DNA reads TGTGCCAGCTCACCGAACGACAACTATGGCTACACCTTC. Residues: CASSPNDNYGYTF.

The chain carries TRBV7-3 and TRBJ1-5, with a tentative D call TRBD1 (6 bases). Germline CDR1 and CDR2: SGHTA and FQGTGA. The CDR3 spans 18 residues. The V gene lost 2 bases and the J gene lost 6 bases, with 23 bases spanning the gap. The CDR3 nucleotides read TGTGCCAGCAGCTTATATTTCCAGGGACAATCCACAGGTCAGCCCCAGCATTTT. Translated: CASSLYFQGQSTGQPQHF.

This clonotype appeared a few times. This rearrangement joins TRBV6-1 to TRBJ2-5; D gene unclear. The CDR3 runs to 14 residues. Trimming shortened V by 3 bases and J by 4 bases, and 12 bases separated the two germline ends. Per the germline V gene, CDR1 is MNHNS and CDR2 is SASEGT. The DNA for the CDR3 is TGTGCCAGCAGTGATTTGGGCCTATTAGAGACCCAGTACTTC. Translating it yields CASSDLGLLETQYF.

This clonotype was detected ten times or more. CDR3 protein: CSASGTEAYEQYF. The DNA for the CDR3 is TGCAGTGCTAGTGGGACAGAGGCCTACGAGCAGTACTTC. The chain joins TRBV20-1 to TRBJ2-7; 7 positions agree with TRBD1. From germline, CDR1 is DFQATT and CDR2 SNEGSKA (reference sequence). After removal of 3 bases from V and 2 bases from J, the junction contained 4 bases not matched to a gene. CDR3 size: 13 residues.

Concerning this clonotype itself: At one boundary the junction diverges from the germline segment, which might be a read error. This chain links TRBV4-3 with TRBJ2-7, with 10 nucleotides matching TRBD1. The CDR3 covers 15 residues. Germline loops: CDR1 LGHNA, CDR2 YSLEER. CDR3: CASSQGDRGFYKQYF. The CDR3 bases are TGCGCCAGCAGCCAAGGGGACAGGGGCTTCTACAAGCAGTACTTC.

This clonotype was picked up a small number of times. The CDR3 DNA reads TGTGCCATCAGTGAGATAAGGGGGAGACAGTCCAACTATGGCTACACCTTC. Translated, it gives CAISEIRGRQSNYGYTF. V is TRBV10-3 and J is TRBJ1-2; D may be TRBD1 (6 bases). This CDR3 spans 17 amino acids. CDR1 is ENHRY, CDR2 SYGVKD, per germline. V lost 2 bases to trimming and J lost 2 bases, with 18 bases between them.

This clonotype showed up just a few times. This chain connects TRBV7-9 to TRBJ2-1, with unresolved D. The ends were cut back, 5 bases at V and 9 bases at J, with 8 bases in the middle. Germline CDR1 is SEHNR and CDR2 is FQNEAQ (reference sequence). This CDR3 has 11 amino acids. The CDR3 coding sequence is TGTGCCAGCAGCGACTTGGGTGAGCAGTTCTTC. Protein: CASSDLGEQFF.

The chain has TRBV12-3 or TRBV12-4 and TRBJ2-3; D ambiguous. The CDR3 is 15 residues long. V was clipped by 1 base and J by 3 bases, with 11 bases between them. The CDR3 DNA reads TGTGCCAGCAGTTTAGGTTATTCTCGTACAGATACGCAGTATTTT. Amino acid sequence: CASSLGYSRTDTQYF.

This chain uses TRBV5-1 with TRBJ2-5; 8 nucleotides match TRBD2. This CDR3 spans 16 amino acids. With 0 bases clipped from V and 2 bases from J, the junction kept 6 bases outside the gene matches. Germline CDR1 reads SGHRS; CDR2 reads YFSETQ. CDR3 DNA: TGCGCCAGCAGCTTGGGAACTGTAGCGGGGCAAGAGACCCAGTACTTC. Amino acids: CASSLGTVAGQETQYF.

The chain joins TRBV29-1 to TRBJ1-4, with D tentatively TRBD1 (5 bases). CDR1 and CDR2 from the germline V gene are SQVTM and ANQGSEA. V was shortened by 5 bases and J by 4 bases, with 11 bases between the two germline ends. This CDR3 region has 13 residues. The CDR3: CSVLGQGNEKLFF. CDR3 nucleotide sequence: TGCAGCGTTCTTGGGCAGGGTAATGAAAAACTGTTTTTT.

CDR3 sequence reads: CSVNGEVPYEQYF. The CDR3 bases are TGCAGCGTTAACGGCGAAGTCCCCTACGAGCAGTACTTC. The chain links TRBV29-1 to TRBJ2-7; the D is unclear. The CDR3 has 13 residues. The V and J ends lost 5 bases and 2 bases respectively, with 13 bases between them. Germline CDR1 and CDR2: SQVTM and ANQGSEA.

This clonotype showed up many times. At one end, the junction sequence differs from germline, possibly due to a read error. The chain employs TRBV7-9 and TRBJ1-1; TRBD1 agrees at 8 bases. This CDR3 contains 14 residues. CDR1 and CDR2 (germline): SEHNR, FQNEAQ (reference sequence). CDR3 nucleotides: TGCGCCAGCAGCTTGACAGGGGCAAGCACTGAAGCTTTCTTT. Amino acid sequence: CASSLTGASTEAFF.

V usage is TRBV5-1 and J usage is TRBJ2-6; D is possibly TRBD1 (6 bases). Germline CDR1 and CDR2: SGHRS and YFSETQ. With 2 bases removed from V and 2 bases from J, the gap between germline ends came to 11 bases. There are 16 residues in the CDR3. DNA for the CDR3: TGCGCCAGCAGCTTACAGGGTTCTACTGGGGCCAACGTCCTGACTTTC. As protein: CASSLQGSTGANVLTF.

J is TRBJ2-1 and V is TRBV6-2 or TRBV6-3; D tentatively reads TRBD1 or TRBD2 (6 bases each). The CDR3 is 16 residues long. The germline V gene has CDR1 MNHEY and CDR2 SVGEGT. V lost 8 bases to trimming and J lost 5 bases, with 22 bases between them. The CDR3 DNA is TGTGCCAGCTCCATTAGTTGGGGGGCCTTTAACAATGAGCAGTTCTTC. Amino acid sequence: CASSISWGAFNNEQFF.

J is TRBJ1-5 and V is TRBV5-5; D call uncertain. V lost 4 bases and J lost 3, with 17 bases in between. CDR1 is SGHKS and CDR2 is YYEKEE in the germline V gene (reference sequence). The CDR3 is made up of 16 amino acids. The CDR3 coding sequence is TGTGCCAGCAGCCCCAGGCCTGTGGCTGCCAATCAGCCCCAGCATTTT. The encoded protein is CASSPRPVAANQPQHF.

The chain has TRBV7-2 and TRBJ2-7; 7 bases are shared with TRBD2. The CDR3 runs to 15 residues. The V and J ends lost 2 bases and 3 bases, in that order; junction bases with no gene match: 7. The germline gives CDR1 SGHTA, CDR2 FQGNSA. In DNA, the CDR3 is TGTGCCAGCAGCTTATGGGGAGCGGGGTTCTACGAGCAGTACTTC. Amino acids: CASSLWGAGFYEQYF.